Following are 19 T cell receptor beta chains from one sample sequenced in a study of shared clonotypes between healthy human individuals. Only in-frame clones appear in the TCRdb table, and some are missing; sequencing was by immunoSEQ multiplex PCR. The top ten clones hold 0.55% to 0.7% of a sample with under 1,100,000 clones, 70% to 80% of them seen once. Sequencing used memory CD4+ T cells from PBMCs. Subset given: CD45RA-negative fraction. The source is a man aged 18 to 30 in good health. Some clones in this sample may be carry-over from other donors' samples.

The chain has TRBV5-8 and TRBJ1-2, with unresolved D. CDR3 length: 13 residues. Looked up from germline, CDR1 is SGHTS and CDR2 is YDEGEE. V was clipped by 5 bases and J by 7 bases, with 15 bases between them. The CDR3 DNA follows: TGTGCCAGCAGGTCGGACTGGGTCGGTGGCTACACCTTC. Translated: CASRSDWVGGYTF.

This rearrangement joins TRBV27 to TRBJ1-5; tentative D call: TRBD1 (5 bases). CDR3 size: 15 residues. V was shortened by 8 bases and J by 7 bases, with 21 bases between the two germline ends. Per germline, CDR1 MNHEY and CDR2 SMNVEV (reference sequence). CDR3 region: CASSDLGLNGQPQHF. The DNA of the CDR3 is TGTGCCAGCTCGGATTTGGGACTTAACGGACAGCCCCAGCATTTT.

The CDR3 nucleotides read TGTGCCAGCTCACCATTCCGGACGGAGTTCTACGAGCAGTACTTC. Translating it yields CASSPFRTEFYEQYF. The chain uses TRBV18 and TRBJ2-7; D is uncertain. The germline V and J ends were trimmed by 2 bases and 3 bases, with 14 bases remaining between them. CDR3 length equals 15 residues. Germline values: CDR1 KGHSH, CDR2 LQKENI.

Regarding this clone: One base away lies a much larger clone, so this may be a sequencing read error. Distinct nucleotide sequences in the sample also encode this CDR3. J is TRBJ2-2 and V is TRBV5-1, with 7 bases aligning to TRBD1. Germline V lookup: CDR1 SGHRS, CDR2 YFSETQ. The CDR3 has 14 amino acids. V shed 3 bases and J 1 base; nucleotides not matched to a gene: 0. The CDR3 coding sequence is TGCGCCAGCAGCTGGACAGGGAACACCGGGGAGCTGTTTTTT. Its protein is CASSWTGNTGELFF.

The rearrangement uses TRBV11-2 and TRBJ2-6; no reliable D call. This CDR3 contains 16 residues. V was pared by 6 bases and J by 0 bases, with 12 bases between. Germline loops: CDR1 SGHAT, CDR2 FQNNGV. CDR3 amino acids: CASSPRRFSGANVLTF. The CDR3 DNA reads TGTGCCAGCAGTCCCCGCCGTTTCTCTGGGGCCAACGTCCTGACTTTC.

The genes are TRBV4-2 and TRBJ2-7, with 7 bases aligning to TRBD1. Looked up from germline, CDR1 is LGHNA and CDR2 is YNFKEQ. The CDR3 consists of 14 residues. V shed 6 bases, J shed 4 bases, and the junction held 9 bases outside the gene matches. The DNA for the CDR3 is TGTGCCAGCAGAGAGGGGGCTAGTGAATACGAGCAGTACTTC. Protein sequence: CASREGASEYEQYF.

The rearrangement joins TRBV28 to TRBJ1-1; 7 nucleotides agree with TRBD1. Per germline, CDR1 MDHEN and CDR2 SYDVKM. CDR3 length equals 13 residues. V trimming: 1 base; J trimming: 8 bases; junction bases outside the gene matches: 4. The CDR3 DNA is TGTGCCAGCAGTTTATCGCAGGGGGGCGAAGCTTTCTTT. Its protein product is CASSLSQGGEAFF.

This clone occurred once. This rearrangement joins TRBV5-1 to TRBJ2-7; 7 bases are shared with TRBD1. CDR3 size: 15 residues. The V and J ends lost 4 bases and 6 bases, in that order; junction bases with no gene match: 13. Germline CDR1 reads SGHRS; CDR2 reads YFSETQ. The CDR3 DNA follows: TGCGCCAGCAGCCCGAAGACAGGGTTCAACTCCGAGCAGTACTTC. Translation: CASSPKTGFNSEQYF.

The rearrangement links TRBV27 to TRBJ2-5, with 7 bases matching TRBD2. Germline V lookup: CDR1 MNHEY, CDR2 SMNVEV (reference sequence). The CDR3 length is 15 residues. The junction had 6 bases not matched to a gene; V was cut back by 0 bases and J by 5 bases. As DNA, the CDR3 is TGTGCCAGCAGTTTATCGTGGACTAGTTTGGAGACCCAGTACTTC. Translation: CASSLSWTSLETQYF.

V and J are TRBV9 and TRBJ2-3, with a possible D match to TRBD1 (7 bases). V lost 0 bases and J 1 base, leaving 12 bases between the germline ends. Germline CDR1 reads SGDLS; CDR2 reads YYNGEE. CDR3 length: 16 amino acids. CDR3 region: CASSVGRGPGTDTQYF. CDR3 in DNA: TGTGCCAGCAGCGTAGGGAGGGGGCCGGGCACAGATACGCAGTATTTT.

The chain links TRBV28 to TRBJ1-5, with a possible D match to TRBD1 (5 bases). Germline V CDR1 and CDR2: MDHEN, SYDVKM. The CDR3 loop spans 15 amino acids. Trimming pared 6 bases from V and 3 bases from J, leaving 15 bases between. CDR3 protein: CASSPSGGYNQPQHF. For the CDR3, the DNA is TGTGCCAGCAGCCCATCGGGGGGGTACAATCAGCCCCAGCATTTT. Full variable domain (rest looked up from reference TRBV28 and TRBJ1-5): DVKVTQSSRYLVKRTGEKVFLECVQDMDHENMFWYRQDPGLGLRLIYFSYDVKMKEKGDIPEGYSVSREKKERFSLILESASTNQTSMYLCASSPSGGYNQPQHFGDGTRLSIL.

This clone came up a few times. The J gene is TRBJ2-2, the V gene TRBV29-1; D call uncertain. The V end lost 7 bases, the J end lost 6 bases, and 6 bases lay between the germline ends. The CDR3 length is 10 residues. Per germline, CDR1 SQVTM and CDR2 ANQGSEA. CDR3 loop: CSARAGELFF. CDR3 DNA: TGCAGCGCCCGCGCCGGGGAGCTGTTTTTT.

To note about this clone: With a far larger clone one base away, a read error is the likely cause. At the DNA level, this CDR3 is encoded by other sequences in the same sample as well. CDR3 amino acids: CAWSGTGTEAFF. DNA for the CDR3: TGTGCCTGGAGTGGTACAGGCACTGAAGCTTTCTTT. The V gene is TRBV30, the J gene TRBJ1-1, with D perhaps matching TRBD1 (5 bases). The germline CDR1 and CDR2 sequences are GTSNPN and SVGIG (reference sequence). The CDR3 has 12 amino acids. V gave up 1 base and J gave up 4 bases, with 7 bases separating them.

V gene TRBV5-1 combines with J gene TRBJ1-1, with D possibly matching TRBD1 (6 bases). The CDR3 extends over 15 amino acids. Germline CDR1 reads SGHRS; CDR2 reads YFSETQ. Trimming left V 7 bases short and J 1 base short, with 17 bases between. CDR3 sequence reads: CASQQGPMGNTEAFF. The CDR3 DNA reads TGCGCCAGCCAACAGGGACCGATGGGGAACACTGAAGCTTTCTTT.

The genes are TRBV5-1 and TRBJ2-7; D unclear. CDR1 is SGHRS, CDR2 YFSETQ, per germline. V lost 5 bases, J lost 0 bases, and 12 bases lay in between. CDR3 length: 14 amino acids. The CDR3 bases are TGCGCCAGCAGTCTTATGACGCTCTCCTACGAGCAGTACTTC. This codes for CASSLMTLSYEQYF.

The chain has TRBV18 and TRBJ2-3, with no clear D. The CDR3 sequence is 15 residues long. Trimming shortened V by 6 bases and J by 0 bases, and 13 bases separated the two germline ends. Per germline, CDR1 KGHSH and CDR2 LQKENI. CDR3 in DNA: TGTGCCAGCTCGGGTTCACAACCAAGCACAGATACGCAGTATTTT. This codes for CASSGSQPSTDTQYF.

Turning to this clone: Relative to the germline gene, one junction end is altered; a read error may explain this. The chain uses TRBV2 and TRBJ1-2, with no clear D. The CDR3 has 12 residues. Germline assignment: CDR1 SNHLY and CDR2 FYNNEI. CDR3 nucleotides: TGTGCCAGCAGTGAAGGTGCCCGCGGTTCCCTATTC. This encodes CASSEGARGSLF.

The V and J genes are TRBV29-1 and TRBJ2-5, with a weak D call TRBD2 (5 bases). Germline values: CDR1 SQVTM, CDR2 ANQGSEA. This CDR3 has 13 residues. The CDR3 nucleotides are TGCAGTTCGAGGAGAGGGTACGGTGAGACCCAGTACTTC. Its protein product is CSSRRGYGETQYF. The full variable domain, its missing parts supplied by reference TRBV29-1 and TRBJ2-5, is SAVISQKPSRDICQRGTSLTIQCQVDSQVTMMFWYRQQPGQSLTLIATANQGSEATYESGFVIDKFPISRPNLTFSTLTVSNMSPEDSSIYLCSSRRGYGETQYFGPGTRLLVL.

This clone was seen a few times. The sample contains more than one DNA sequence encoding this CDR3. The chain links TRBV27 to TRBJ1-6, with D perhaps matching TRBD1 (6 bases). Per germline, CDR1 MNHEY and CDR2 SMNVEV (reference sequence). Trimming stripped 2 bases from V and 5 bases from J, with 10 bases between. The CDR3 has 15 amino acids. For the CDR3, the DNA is TGTGCCAGCAGTTTAAGGAGACAGGATAATTCACCCCTCCACTTT. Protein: CASSLRRQDNSPLHF.